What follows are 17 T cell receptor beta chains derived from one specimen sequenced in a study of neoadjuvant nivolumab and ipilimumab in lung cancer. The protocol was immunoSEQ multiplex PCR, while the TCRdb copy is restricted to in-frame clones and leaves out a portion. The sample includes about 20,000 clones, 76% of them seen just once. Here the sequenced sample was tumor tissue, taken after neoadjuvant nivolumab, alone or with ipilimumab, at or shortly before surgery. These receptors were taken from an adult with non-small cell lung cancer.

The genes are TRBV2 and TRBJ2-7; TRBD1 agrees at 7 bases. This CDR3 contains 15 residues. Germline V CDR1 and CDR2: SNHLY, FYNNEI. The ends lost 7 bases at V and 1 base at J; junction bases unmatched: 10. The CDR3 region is CASMAQGDPSYEQYF. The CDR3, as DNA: TGTGCCAGCATGGCCCAGGGGGATCCTTCCTACGAGCAGTACTTC. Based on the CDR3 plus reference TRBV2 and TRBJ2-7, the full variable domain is EPEVTQTPSHQVTQMGQEVILRCVPISNHLYFYWYRQILGQKVEFLVSFYNNEISEKSEIFDDQFSVERPDGSNFTLKIRSTKLEDSAMYFCASMAQGDPSYEQYFGPGTRLTVT.

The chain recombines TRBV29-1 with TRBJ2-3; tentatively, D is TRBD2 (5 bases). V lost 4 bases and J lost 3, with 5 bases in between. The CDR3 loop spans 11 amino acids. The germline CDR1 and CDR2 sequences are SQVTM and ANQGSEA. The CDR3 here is CSVGRTDTQYF. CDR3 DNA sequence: TGCAGCGTTGGGAGGACAGATACGCAGTATTTT.

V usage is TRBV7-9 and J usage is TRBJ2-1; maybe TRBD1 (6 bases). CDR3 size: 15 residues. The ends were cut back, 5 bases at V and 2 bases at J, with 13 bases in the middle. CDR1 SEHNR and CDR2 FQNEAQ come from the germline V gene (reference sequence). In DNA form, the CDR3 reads TGTGCCAGCAGCCAGCCAGGGGACCCCTACAATGAGCAGTTCTTC. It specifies CASSQPGDPYNEQFF.

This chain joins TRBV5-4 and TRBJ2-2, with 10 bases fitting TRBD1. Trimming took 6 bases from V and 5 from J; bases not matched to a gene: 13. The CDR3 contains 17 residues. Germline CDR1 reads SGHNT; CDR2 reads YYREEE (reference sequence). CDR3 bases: TGTGCCAGCACCCCTAAACCGGGGACAGGGGATACCGGGGAGCTGTTTTTT. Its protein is CASTPKPGTGDTGELFF.

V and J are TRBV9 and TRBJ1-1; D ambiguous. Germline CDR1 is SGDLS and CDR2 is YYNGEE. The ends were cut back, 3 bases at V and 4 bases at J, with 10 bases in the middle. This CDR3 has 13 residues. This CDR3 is CASSGVDGTEAFF. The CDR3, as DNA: TGTGCCAGCAGCGGGGTGGACGGCACTGAAGCTTTCTTT.

The CDR3 is CASRLQGAAGYEQYF. The CDR3 DNA reads as TGTGCCAGCAGGTTACAGGGGGCGGCGGGGTACGAGCAGTACTTC. V is TRBV13 and J is TRBJ2-7; 9 nucleotides align to TRBD1. Germline V gives CDR1 PRHDT, CDR2 FYEKMQ (reference sequence). The CDR3 contains 15 residues. V dropped 6 bases and J dropped 4; count of bases not matched to a gene: 10.

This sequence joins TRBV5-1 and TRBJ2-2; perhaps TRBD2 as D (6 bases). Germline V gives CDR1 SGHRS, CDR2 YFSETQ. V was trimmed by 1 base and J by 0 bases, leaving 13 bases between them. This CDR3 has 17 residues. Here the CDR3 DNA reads TGCGCCAGCAGCTTGTTGGTCGGCGGGACGAACACCGGGGAGCTGTTTTTT. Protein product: CASSLLVGGTNTGELFF.

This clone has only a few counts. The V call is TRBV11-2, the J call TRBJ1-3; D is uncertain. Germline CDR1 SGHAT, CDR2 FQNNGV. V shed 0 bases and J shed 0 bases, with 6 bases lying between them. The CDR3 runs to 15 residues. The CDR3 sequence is CASSLERLSGNTIYF. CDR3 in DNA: TGTGCCAGCAGCTTAGAAAGGCTCTCTGGAAACACCATATATTTT.

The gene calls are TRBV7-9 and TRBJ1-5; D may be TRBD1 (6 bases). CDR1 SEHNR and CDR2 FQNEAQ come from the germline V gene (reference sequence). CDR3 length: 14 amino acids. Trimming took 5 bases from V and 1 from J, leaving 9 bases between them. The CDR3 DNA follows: TGTGCCAGCAGCGGGGACAACAGCAATCAGCCCCAGCATTTT. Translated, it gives CASSGDNSNQPQHF.

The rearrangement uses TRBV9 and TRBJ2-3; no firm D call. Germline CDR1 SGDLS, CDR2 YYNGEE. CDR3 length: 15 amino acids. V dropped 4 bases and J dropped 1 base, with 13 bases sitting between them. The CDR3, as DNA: TGTGCCAGCAGCCCTCGAAGGGCTGGCACAGATACGCAGTATTTT. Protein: CASSPRRAGTDTQYF. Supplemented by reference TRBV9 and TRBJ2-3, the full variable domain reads DSGVTQTPKHLITATGQRVTLRCSPRSGDLSVYWYQQSLDQGLQFLIQYYNGEERAKGNILERFSAQQFPDLHSELNLSSLELGDSALYFCASSPRRAGTDTQYFGPGTRLTVL.

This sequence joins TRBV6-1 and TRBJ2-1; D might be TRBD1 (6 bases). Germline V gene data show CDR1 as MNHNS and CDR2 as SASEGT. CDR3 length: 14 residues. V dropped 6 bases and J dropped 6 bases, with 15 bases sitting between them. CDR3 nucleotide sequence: TGTGCCAGCAGGGCAGGGGTGGTTAGCAATGAGCAGTTCTTC. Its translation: CASRAGVVSNEQFF.

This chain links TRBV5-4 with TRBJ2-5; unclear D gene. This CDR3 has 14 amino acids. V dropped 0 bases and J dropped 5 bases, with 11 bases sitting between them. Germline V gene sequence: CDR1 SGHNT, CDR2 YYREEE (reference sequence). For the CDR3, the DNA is TGTGCCAGCAGCTTGGACAGTTCTTGGGAGACCCAGTACTTC. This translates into CASSLDSSWETQYF.

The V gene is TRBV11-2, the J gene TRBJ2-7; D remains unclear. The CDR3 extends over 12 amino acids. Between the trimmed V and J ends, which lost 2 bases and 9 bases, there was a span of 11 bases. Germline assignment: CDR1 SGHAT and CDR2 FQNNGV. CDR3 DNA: TGTGCCAGCAGCTTAAGTCCGGAGTGGCAGTACTTC. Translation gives CASSLSPEWQYF.

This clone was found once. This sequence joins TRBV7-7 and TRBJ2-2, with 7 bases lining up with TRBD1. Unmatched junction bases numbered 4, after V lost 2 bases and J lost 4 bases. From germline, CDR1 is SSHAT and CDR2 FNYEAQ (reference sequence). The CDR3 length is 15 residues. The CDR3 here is CASSLQGDGTGELFF. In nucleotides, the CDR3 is TGTGCCAGCAGCTTACAGGGGGACGGCACCGGGGAGCTGTTTTTT.

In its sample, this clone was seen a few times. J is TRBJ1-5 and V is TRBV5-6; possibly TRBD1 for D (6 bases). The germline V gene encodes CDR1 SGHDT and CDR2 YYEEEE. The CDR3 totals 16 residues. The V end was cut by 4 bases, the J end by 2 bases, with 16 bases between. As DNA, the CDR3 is TGTGCCAGCAGCACCAAAACAGGGTCGGGCAATCAGCCCCAGCATTTT. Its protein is CASSTKTGSGNQPQHF.

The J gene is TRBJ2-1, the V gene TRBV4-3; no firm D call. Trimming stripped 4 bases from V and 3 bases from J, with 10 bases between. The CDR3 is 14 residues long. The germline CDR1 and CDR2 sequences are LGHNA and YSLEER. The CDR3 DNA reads TGCGCCAGCAGCCCCGGTGATGGCTACAATGAGCAGTTCTTC. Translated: CASSPGDGYNEQFF.

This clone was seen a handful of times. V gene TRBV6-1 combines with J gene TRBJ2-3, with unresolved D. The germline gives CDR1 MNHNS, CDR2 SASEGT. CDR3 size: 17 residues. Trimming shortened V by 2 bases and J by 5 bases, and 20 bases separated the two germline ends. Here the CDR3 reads CASSEFVSTRYGDTQYF. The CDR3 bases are TGTGCCAGCAGTGAATTCGTCAGTACCCGTTATGGAGATACGCAGTATTTT.